The rows below give T cell receptor beta chains drawn from one sample of a study of cytomegalovirus exposure and HLA in healthy donors. Libraries were prepared by immunoSEQ multiplex PCR; TCRdb keeps only in-frame clonotypes and omits some of them. The sample lists 150,000 to 200,000 clones, 80% occurring once. The sequenced material came from PBMCs. The receptors come from a girl aged 5-17 years in good health and CMV-seropositive. Each CDR3 is given with its conserved first and last residue. Fields, in order: CDR3 DNA, CDR3 protein, J gene, V gene, clone size, D gene. D genes are given only for firm matches. Expanded clones get a size class; other rows say once, few or many, or leave the size out.

CDR3 DNA: TGTGCCAGCAGCTCCTGGGACAGTTTCACAGATACGCAGTATTTT; CDR3 protein: CASSSWDSFTDTQYF; J gene: TRBJ2-3; V gene: TRBV7-9; clone size: NA; D gene: TRBD1
CDR3 DNA: TGTGCCAGCAGCCGAACCCCAGGGGGAACAGCTTTCTTT; CDR3 protein: CASSRTPGGTAFF; J gene: TRBJ1-1; V gene: TRBV7-4; clone size: NA; D gene: TRBD1
CDR3 DNA: TGTGCCAGCAGCCGAAGACTAGCGGGAGGGCCCGGTGAGCAGTACTTC; CDR3 protein: CASSRRLAGGPGEQYF; J gene: TRBJ2-7; V gene: TRBV27; clone size: NA; D gene: TRBD2
CDR3 DNA: TGTGCCACCCGGGACAGGGTCTCTAGTCCGAACACCGGGGAGCTGTTTTTT; CDR3 protein: CATRDRVSSPNTGELFF; J gene: TRBJ2-2; V gene: TRBV19; clone size: NA; D gene: TRBD1
CDR3 DNA: TGTGCCAGCAGTTGGCGGGGGGGTGAGCAGTTCTTC; CDR3 protein: CASSWRGGEQFF; J gene: TRBJ2-1; V gene: TRBV6-5; clone size: few; D gene: TRBD2
CDR3 DNA: TGTGCCAGCAGGAGGACTGGGGATTACGAGCAGTACTTC; CDR3 protein: CASRRTGDYEQYF; J gene: TRBJ2-7; V gene: TRBV2; clone size: NA; D gene: NA
CDR3 DNA: TGTGCCTGGAGTTTTCTTCTGGGACAGCTCAACTATGGCTACACCTTC; CDR3 protein: CAWSFLLGQLNYGYTF; J gene: TRBJ1-2; V gene: TRBV30; clone size: NA; D gene: TRBD1
CDR3 DNA: TGTGCCAGCAGTGAAATGGGCCTAAGCTCCTACGAGCAGTACTTC; CDR3 protein: CASSEMGLSSYEQYF; J gene: TRBJ2-7; V gene: TRBV6-1; clone size: NA; D gene: NA
CDR3 DNA: TGTGCCAGCAGCTTAAGGTCAGGGGGCACAGATACGCAGTATTTT; CDR3 protein: CASSLRSGGTDTQYF; J gene: TRBJ2-3; V gene: TRBV7-9; clone size: few; D gene: NA
CDR3 DNA: TGTGCCTGGAGTGTGCCTAGCGGGAGGGTAAAACAAGAGACCCAGTACTTC; CDR3 protein: CAWSVPSGRVKQETQYF; J gene: TRBJ2-5; V gene: TRBV30; clone size: NA; D gene: TRBD2
CDR3 DNA: TGTGCCAGCAGCTTACGTGGGTTGAGGACTAGCGGGAATATTGATACGCAGTATTTT; CDR3 protein: CASSLRGLRTSGNIDTQYF; J gene: TRBJ2-3; V gene: TRBV11-2; clone size: NA; D gene: TRBD2
CDR3 DNA: TGCGCCAGCAGCTCACTAGCGGGAACGGGTGATGAGCAGTTCTTC; CDR3 protein: CASSSLAGTGDEQFF; J gene: TRBJ2-1; V gene: TRBV10-1; clone size: few; D gene: TRBD2
CDR3 DNA: TGTGCCAGCAGCTCCTGGCGGGGGGGGAATGAGCAGTTCTTC; CDR3 protein: CASSSWRGGNEQFF; J gene: TRBJ2-1; V gene: TRBV7-9; clone size: NA; D gene: TRBD2
CDR3 DNA: TGTGCCAGCATCCCGCTTGAGGGACAGGGAGCACGGCGGGAGAGTTACAATGAGCAGTTCTTC; CDR3 protein: CASIPLEGQGARRESYNEQFF; J gene: TRBJ2-1; V gene: TRBV21-1; clone size: NA; D gene: NA
CDR3 DNA: TGTGCCAGCAGCCAAGTCCGGGACAGGGGATACAATCAGCCCCAGCATTTT; CDR3 protein: CASSQVRDRGYNQPQHF; J gene: TRBJ1-5; V gene: TRBV4-2; clone size: few; D gene: TRBD1
CDR3 DNA: TGTGCCAGCTCACCGACCGGGGGGGAAGCTGAAGCTTTCTTT; CDR3 protein: CASSPTGGEAEAFF; J gene: TRBJ1-1; V gene: TRBV18; clone size: NA; D gene: NA
CDR3 DNA: TGTGCCTCCTCCGTGGGACAACGGAACACTGAAGCTTTCTTT; CDR3 protein: CASSVGQRNTEAFF; J gene: TRBJ1-1; V gene: TRBV19; clone size: NA; D gene: NA
CDR3 DNA: TGTGCCAGCAGCCCGGGGGGACTTGGGAATGAGCAGTTCTTC; CDR3 protein: CASSPGGLGNEQFF; J gene: TRBJ2-1; V gene: TRBV7-3; clone size: NA; D gene: TRBD2
CDR3 DNA: TGCGCCAGCTCAGTGGCCTCCTACAATGAGCAGTTCTTC; CDR3 protein: CASSVASYNEQFF; J gene: TRBJ2-1; V gene: TRBV10-2; clone size: NA; D gene: NA
CDR3 DNA: TGTGCCAGCAGTAACCGACTAGCGGGGCGGTACGAGCAGTACTTC; CDR3 protein: CASSNRLAGRYEQYF; J gene: TRBJ2-7; V gene: TRBV6-5; clone size: few; D gene: TRBD2
CDR3 DNA: TGTGCCAGCAGCACAACCGGGACAGCGACCTACGAGCAGTACTTC; CDR3 protein: CASSTTGTATYEQYF; J gene: TRBJ2-7; V gene: TRBV7-9; clone size: NA; D gene: TRBD1
CDR3 DNA: TGTGCCAGCAGCCTCGATTTCGGACAGGGGAGGGATGGCTACACCTTC; CDR3 protein: CASSLDFGQGRDGYTF; J gene: TRBJ1-2; V gene: TRBV7-9; clone size: NA; D gene: TRBD1
CDR3 DNA: TGTGCCAGCAGCTTAGGACAGGCTAGCGGGCCCTCCTACGAGCAGTACTTC; CDR3 protein: CASSLGQASGPSYEQYF; J gene: TRBJ2-7; V gene: TRBV7-2; clone size: NA; D gene: TRBD2
CDR3 DNA: TGTGCCAGCAGCTCCAAATACGACGGGAAAGAGACCCAGTACTTC; CDR3 protein: CASSSKYDGKETQYF; J gene: TRBJ2-5; V gene: TRBV11-2; clone size: NA; D gene: NA
CDR3 DNA: TGTGCCAGCAGCCTCGGGACTAGCGGCGATGAGCAGTTCTTC; CDR3 protein: CASSLGTSGDEQFF; J gene: TRBJ2-1; V gene: TRBV7-3; clone size: NA; D gene: TRBD2
CDR3 DNA: TGTGCCAGCAGTGAAGCGGGACAGGGGGTACCCGAGCAGTACTTC; CDR3 protein: CASSEAGQGVPEQYF; J gene: TRBJ2-7; V gene: TRBV6-1; clone size: few; D gene: TRBD1
CDR3 DNA: TGTGCCAGCAGCTTTAGGGGTAGCACTGAAGCTTTCTTT; CDR3 protein: CASSFRGSTEAFF; J gene: TRBJ1-1; V gene: TRBV5-4; clone size: NA; D gene: NA
CDR3 DNA: TGCAGCGTTCTGGTTGGGACTAGCGGCGATGAGCAGTTCTTC; CDR3 protein: CSVLVGTSGDEQFF; J gene: TRBJ2-1; V gene: TRBV29-1; clone size: NA; D gene: TRBD2
CDR3 DNA: TGTGCCAGCAGCTTCGACAGGGGTCGGCTCTATGGCTACACCTTC; CDR3 protein: CASSFDRGRLYGYTF; J gene: TRBJ1-2; V gene: TRBV7-2; clone size: NA; D gene: TRBD1
CDR3 DNA: TGTGCCAGCAGTTCTAGGATTTACGATGAGCAGTTCTTC; CDR3 protein: CASSSRIYDEQFF; J gene: TRBJ2-1; V gene: TRBV6-5; clone size: NA; D gene: NA
CDR3 DNA: TGTGCCAGCAGCCTGCTCGGGACAGCCTATGGCTACACCTTC; CDR3 protein: CASSLLGTAYGYTF; J gene: TRBJ1-2; V gene: TRBV7-9; clone size: NA; D gene: TRBD1
CDR3 DNA: TGTGCCAGCAGCCGTCCGGGACTAGCGGGAGTAGGGACCTACGAGCAGTACTTC; CDR3 protein: CASSRPGLAGVGTYEQYF; J gene: TRBJ2-7; V gene: TRBV7-9; clone size: NA; D gene: TRBD2
CDR3 DNA: TGTGCCAGCAGCTTCGGACTCTCTGGAAACACCATATATTTT; CDR3 protein: CASSFGLSGNTIYF; J gene: TRBJ1-3; V gene: TRBV5-6; clone size: NA; D gene: NA
CDR3 DNA: TGTGCCAGCAGCCGGACAGCCTTCACGGCTTACGAGCAGTACTTC; CDR3 protein: CASSRTAFTAYEQYF; J gene: TRBJ2-7; V gene: TRBV14; clone size: once; D gene: NA
CDR3 DNA: TGTGCTAGTGGTTTGGTACTGCCCTTTGAGGCCCACTCCTACGAGCAGTACTTC; CDR3 protein: CASGLVLPFEAHSYEQYF; J gene: TRBJ2-7; V gene: TRBV12-5; clone size: once; D gene: NA
CDR3 DNA: TGTGCCAGCAGCTTAATTCGGGGGACAGGGAGGGAAAAACTGTTTTTT; CDR3 protein: CASSLIRGTGREKLFF; J gene: TRBJ1-4; V gene: TRBV11-2; clone size: few; D gene: TRBD1
CDR3 DNA: TGTGCCATCAGGGCCGGGACAGGGTCTGGGGCCAACGTCCTGACTTTC; CDR3 protein: CAIRAGTGSGANVLTF; J gene: TRBJ2-6; V gene: TRBV10-3; clone size: few; D gene: TRBD1
CDR3 DNA: TGTGCCAGCACCACCTCGGGAATGACTGAAGCTTTCTTT; CDR3 protein: CASTTSGMTEAFF; J gene: TRBJ1-1; V gene: TRBV19; clone size: NA; D gene: NA
CDR3 DNA: TGTGCCAGCAGTGGAGAGGGAGCTGGAAACACCATATATTTT; CDR3 protein: CASSGEGAGNTIYF; J gene: TRBJ1-3; V gene: TRBV6-1; clone size: NA; D gene: NA
CDR3 DNA: TGTGCCAGCTCACCCGCGGGGGGCCAAGAGACCCAGTACTTC; CDR3 protein: CASSPAGGQETQYF; J gene: TRBJ2-5; V gene: TRBV18; clone size: NA; D gene: TRBD2
CDR3 DNA: TGTGCCAGCAGTTTATATCGAAGTAGTCAGCCCCAGCATTTT; CDR3 protein: CASSLYRSSQPQHF; J gene: TRBJ1-5; V gene: TRBV28; clone size: NA; D gene: NA
CDR3 DNA: TGCGCCAGCAGCCATCCCTTGGGCGGGAACGAGCAGTACTTC; CDR3 protein: CASSHPLGGNEQYF; J gene: TRBJ2-7; V gene: TRBV4-1; clone size: once; D gene: NA